This is a list of T cell receptor beta chains from one sample in a study of T cell repertoires in cytomegalovirus infection. TCRdb processed the reads anew with MiXCR; each CDR3 protein has one entry. Of some 900,000 distinct CDR3 sequences listed, roughly 33% are singletons. These TCRs' antigens remain unknown. Source: cultured CD8+ T cells from PBMCs, taken from culture after CMV antigen stimulation. Receptors originate from a human donor in good health (CMV status not recorded). Some clones in this sample may be carry-over from other donors' samples. The CDR3 runs from the conserved cysteine through the conserved F or W. A D gene is named only where the DNA matches it firmly. The listing skips clone size in some rows; elsewhere it reads once, few, many or a size class.

clone size: few; V gene: TRBV24-1; D gene: TRBD1; CDR3 length: 18; J gene: TRBJ2-3; CDR3 protein: CATSDLSTDRGSPDTQYF; CDR3 DNA: TGTGCCACCAGTGATCTTTCGACGGACAGGGGATCTCCAGATACGCAGTATTTT
clone size: many; V gene: TRBV7-2; D gene: TRBD2; CDR3 length: 14; J gene: TRBJ2-1; CDR3 protein: CASNYGGGGNEQFF; CDR3 DNA: TGTGCCAGCAACTATGGCGGGGGAGGCAATGAGCAGTTCTTC
clone size: .; V gene: TRBV4-1; D gene: .; CDR3 length: 14; J gene: TRBJ1-1; CDR3 protein: CASSQDQGYTEAFF; CDR3 DNA: TGCGCCAGCAGCCAAGATCAGGGGTACACTGAAGCTTTCTTT
clone size: .; V gene: TRBV7-9; D gene: .; CDR3 length: 14; J gene: TRBJ1-1; CDR3 protein: CASSFEAPWTEAFF; CDR3 DNA: TGTGCCAGCAGCTTTGAGGCCCCGTGGACTGAAGCTTTCTTT
clone size: many; V gene: TRBV6-1; D gene: TRBD1; CDR3 length: 15; J gene: TRBJ2-2; CDR3 protein: CASSPGQANTGELFF; CDR3 DNA: TGTGCCAGCAGCCCCGGACAGGCGAACACCGGGGAGCTGTTTTTT
clone size: .; V gene: TRBV5-6; D gene: .; CDR3 length: 16; J gene: TRBJ1-2; CDR3 protein: CASSPLGTKVYGGYTF; CDR3 DNA: TGTGCCAGCAGCCCCCTGGGGACAAAGGTCTATGGGGGCTACACCTTC
clone size: .; V gene: TRBV4-3; D gene: TRBD1; CDR3 length: 16; J gene: TRBJ2-4; CDR3 protein: CASSQAPGGAKNIQYF; CDR3 DNA: TGCGCCAGCAGCCAAGCTCCAGGGGGAGCCAAAAACATTCAGTACTTC
clone size: few; V gene: TRBV29-1; D gene: TRBD1; CDR3 length: 14; J gene: TRBJ2-1; CDR3 protein: CSVEKTGPYNEQFF; CDR3 DNA: TGCAGCGTTGAAAAGACAGGGCCCTACAATGAGCAGTTCTTC
clone size: few; V gene: TRBV6-2/TRBV6-3; D gene: .; CDR3 length: 16; J gene: TRBJ1-5; CDR3 protein: CASSYEAGASNQPQHF; CDR3 DNA: TGTGCCAGCAGTTACGAGGCCGGGGCGAGCAATCAGCCCCAGCATTTT
clone size: many; V gene: TRBV7-2; D gene: TRBD2; CDR3 length: 15; J gene: TRBJ2-7; CDR3 protein: CASSLERGFPYEQYF; CDR3 DNA: TGTGCCAGCAGCTTAGAGCGGGGATTCCCCTACGAGCAGTACTTC